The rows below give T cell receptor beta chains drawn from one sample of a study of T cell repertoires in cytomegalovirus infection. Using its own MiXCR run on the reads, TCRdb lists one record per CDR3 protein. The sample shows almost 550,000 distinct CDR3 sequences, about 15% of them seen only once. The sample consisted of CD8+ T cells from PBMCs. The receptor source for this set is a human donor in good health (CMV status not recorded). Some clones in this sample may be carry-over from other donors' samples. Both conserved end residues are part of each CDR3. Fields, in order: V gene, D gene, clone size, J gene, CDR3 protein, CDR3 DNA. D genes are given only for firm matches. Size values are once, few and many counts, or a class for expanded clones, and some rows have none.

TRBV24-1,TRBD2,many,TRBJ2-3,CATSDHLAESTDTQYF,TGTGCCACCAGTGATCATCTAGCGGAGTCCACAGATACGCAGTATTTT
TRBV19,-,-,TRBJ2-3,CASSIPDILTDTQYF,TGTGCCAGTAGTATTCCGGACATCCTCACAGATACGCAGTATTTT
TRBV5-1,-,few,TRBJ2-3,CASSLVADSTDTQYF,TGCGCCAGCAGCTTGGTGGCAGATAGCACAGATACGCAGTATTTT
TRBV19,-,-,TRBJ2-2,CASTETGSGELFF,TGTGCCAGTACCGAAACCGGGTCCGGGGAGCTGTTTTTT
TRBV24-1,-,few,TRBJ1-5,CATSTGNRNQPQHF,TGTGCCACCAGCACAGGGAATCGCAATCAGCCCCAGCATTTT
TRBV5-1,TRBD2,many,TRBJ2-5,CASSRTSGRRETQYF,TGCGCCAGCAGTCGGACTAGCGGGAGACGAGAGACCCAGTACTTC
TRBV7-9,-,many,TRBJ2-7,CASSSWASAYEQYF,TGTGCCAGCAGCTCCTGGGCATCCGCCTACGAGCAGTACTTC
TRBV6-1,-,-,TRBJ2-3,CASRDQGSDTQYF,TGTGCCAGCAGAGACCAAGGGTCAGATACGCAGTATTTT
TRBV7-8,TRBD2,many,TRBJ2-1,CASSSSGGANYNEQFF,TGTGCCAGCAGTTCCAGCGGGGGGGCTAACTACAATGAGCAGTTCTTC
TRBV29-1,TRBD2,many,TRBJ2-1,CSVEGGPPGLPGNEQFF,TGCAGCGTTGAAGGGGGACCCCCGGGACTACCGGGGAATGAGCAGTTCTTC
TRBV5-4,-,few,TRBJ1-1,CASSLQESTLIVF,TGTGCCAGCAGCTTACAGGAATCCACGTTAATCGTCTTT
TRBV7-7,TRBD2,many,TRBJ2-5,CASSWTSGDLQETQYF,TGTGCTAGCAGCTGGACTAGCGGGGATCTTCAAGAGACCCAGTACTTC
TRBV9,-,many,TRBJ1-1,CASSVVEWGAGTEAFF,TGTGCCAGCAGCGTAGTTGAGTGGGGAGCGGGCACTGAAGCTTTCTTT
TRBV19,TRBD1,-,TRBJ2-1,CASMTGAYNEQFF,TGTGCCAGTATGACAGGGGCCTACAATGAGCAGTTCTTC
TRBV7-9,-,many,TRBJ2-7,CASSPTGQGLYEQYF,TGTGCCAGCAGCCCTACCGGACAAGGACTCTACGAGCAGTACTTC
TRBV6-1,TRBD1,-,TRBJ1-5,CASRDRIGMNQPQHF,TGTGCCAGCAGGGACAGGATCGGCATGAATCAGCCCCAGCATTTT
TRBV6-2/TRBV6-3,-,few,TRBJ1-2,CASSYDAGVGYTF,TGTGCCAGCAGTTACGATGCGGGAGTTGGCTACACCTTC
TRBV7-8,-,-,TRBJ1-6,CASSSSTVLLYNSPLHF,TGTGCCAGCAGCTCCTCGACAGTCCTCCTCTATAATTCACCCCTCCACTTT
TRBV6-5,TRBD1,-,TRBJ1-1,CASSYQGGNTEAFF,TGTGCCAGCAGTTACCAGGGGGGGAACACTGAAGCTTTCTTT
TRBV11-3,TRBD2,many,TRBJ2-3,CASSSRTSGSGTDTQYF,TGTGCCAGCAGCTCTCGGACTAGCGGGAGTGGCACAGATACGCAGTATTTT
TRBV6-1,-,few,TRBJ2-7,CASSQRAGTYEQYF,TGTGCCTCCTCCCAGAGGGCGGGGACCTACGAGCAGTACTTC
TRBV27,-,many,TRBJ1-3,CASRSGPYPGNTIYF,TGTGCCAGCAGATCCGGACCGTACCCTGGAAACACCATATATTTT
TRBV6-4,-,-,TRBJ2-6,CASSVRPFGSGANVLTF,TGTGCCAGCAGTGTGAGACCTTTCGGGTCTGGGGCCAACGTCCTGACTTTC
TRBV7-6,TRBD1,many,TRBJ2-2,CASSPGGSQLIGELFF,TGTGCCAGCAGCCCAGGGGGATCCCAGTTGATCGGGGAGCTGTTTTTT
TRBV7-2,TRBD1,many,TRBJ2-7,CASSEATGGYEQYF,TGTGCCAGCAGCGAGGCGACAGGGGGCTACGAGCAGTACTTC
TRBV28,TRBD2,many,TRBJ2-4,CASSFSGPIAKNIQYF,TGTGCCAGCTCTTTTAGCGGGCCGATAGCCAAAAACATTCAGTACTTC
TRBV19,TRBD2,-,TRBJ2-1,CASSVFSGRGDEQFF,TGTGCCAGTAGCGTCTTTAGCGGGAGGGGGGATGAGCAGTTCTTC
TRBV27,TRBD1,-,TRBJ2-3,CASSLRQGAVDTQYF,TGTGCCAGCAGTTTACGGCAGGGGGCGGTCGATACGCAGTATTTT
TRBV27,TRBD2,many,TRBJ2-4,CASRGMRGKAKNIQYF,TGTGCCAGCAGGGGAATGCGGGGGAAAGCCAAAAACATTCAGTACTTC
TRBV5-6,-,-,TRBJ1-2,CASSLGVGKSGYTF,TGTGCCAGCAGCTTGGGGGTAGGGAAAAGCGGCTACACCTTC